This T cell receptor (beta chain) was sequenced in a study of beta chain features in type 1 diabetes. Whole-study results and caveats: Patients' naive, central memory and regulatory TCRB repertoires appeared more alike than those of healthy donors. In every one of the four CD4+ subsets, TCRB CDR3s were moderately but significantly shorter in Type 1 diabetes patients.

The whole isolated RNA underwent reverse transcription, so sequencing captured expressed TCRB transcripts. The table came from immunoSEQ multiplex PCR; TCRdb's copy has only in-frame clones and leaves some out. The sample carries 250,000 to 350,000 clones, roughly an eighth recorded once. The CDR3 totals 11 residues. From germline, CDR1 is SEHNR and CDR2 FQNEAQ (reference sequence). The V end was cut by 4 bases, the J end by 10 bases, with 8 bases between. This clone has only a few counts. Its antigen is unidentified. This chain links TRBV7-9 with TRBJ2-1; D remains unclear. This receptor was identified in a man aged 30 to 45 with type 1 diabetes. The specimen sequenced was naive CD4+ T cells from blood. The CDR3 region is CASSSGDEQFF. CDR3 bases: TGTGCCAGCAGCTCTGGAGACGAGCAGTTCTTC.